The 10 T cell receptor beta chains below come from one sample, sequenced in a study of T cells in tuberculosis. This sample's time point: new active TB diagnosis, blood taken before or within 7 days of starting treatment. Profiling relied on immunoSEQ multiplex PCR, and the TCRdb table lists in-frame clones only, not all of them. The sample shows under 50,000 clones, approximately 95% of them seen only once. The material sequenced was PBMCs, taken at tuberculosis diagnosis. The receptor source for this set is an adult with tuberculosis.

The chain has TRBV5-6 and TRBJ2-7, with a tentative D call TRBD1 (5 bases). The germline gives CDR1 SGHDT, CDR2 YYEEEE. CDR3 size: 17 residues. V was pared by 3 bases and J by 1 base, with 20 bases between. In DNA form, the CDR3 reads TGTGCCAGCAGCTCCTTGCGCCTGTCAGGGCGTTCCTACGAGCAGTACTTC. Protein sequence: CASSSLRLSGRSYEQYF.

The chain has TRBV11-3 and TRBJ2-7, with 7 nucleotides matching TRBD1. The V gene's germline CDR1 is SGHNT and CDR2 YENEEA. V was pared by 5 bases and J by 5 bases, with 9 bases of the junction left unmatched. The CDR3 spans 14 residues. Here the CDR3 DNA reads TGTGCCAGCAGCCCGACAGGGCCCGGCCACGAGCAGTACTTC. It encodes CASSPTGPGHEQYF.

The J gene is TRBJ2-1, the V gene TRBV14; TRBD2 matches 10 bases. After removal of 3 bases from V and 5 bases from J, the junction contained 7 bases not matched to a gene. The germline V gene encodes CDR1 SGHDN and CDR2 FVKESK. The CDR3 is made up of 16 amino acids. The CDR3 DNA is TGTGCCAGCAGCCACCTTAGCGGGGGGTCTAACAATGAGCAGTTCTTC. It specifies CASSHLSGGSNNEQFF. The whole variable domain, remainder taken from reference TRBV14 and TRBJ2-1, is EAGVTQFPSHSVIEKGQTVTLRCDPISGHDNLYWYRRVMGKEIKFLLHFVKESKQDESGMPNNRFLAERTGGTYSTLKVQPAELEDSGVYFCASSHLSGGSNNEQFFGPGTRLTVL.

This clone appeared once. The chain has TRBV7-8 and TRBJ2-7, with TRBD2 matching 7 bases. The J segment lost 0 bases and the V segment lost 4 bases, leaving 3 bases of the junction unmatched. The germline V gene encodes CDR1 SGHVS and CDR2 FQNEAQ. CDR3 length: 14 residues. In nucleotides, the CDR3 is TGTGCCAGCAGCTCGCGGGGGAGCTCCTACGAGCAGTACTTC. It encodes CASSSRGSSYEQYF.

The rearrangement links TRBV10-3 to TRBJ1-3, with TRBD1 matching over 8 bases. With 6 bases clipped from V and 0 bases from J, the junction kept 13 bases outside the gene matches. Germline lookup yields CDR1 ENHRY and CDR2 SYGVKD. The CDR3 runs to 18 residues. CDR3 sequence: CAIRVGQGISSSGNTIYF. Written as DNA, the CDR3 is TGTGCCATCAGGGTCGGACAGGGAATTTCCTCCTCTGGAAACACCATATATTTT.

CDR3 DNA: TGTGCCAGCTCACCCCGAGGGGGAACCACTGAAGCTTTCTTT. Protein: CASSPRGGTTEAFF. This chain connects TRBV18 to TRBJ1-1; D perhaps matches TRBD1 (6 bases). V was trimmed by 3 bases and J by 4 bases, leaving 12 bases between them. Germline V gene data show CDR1 as KGHSH and CDR2 as LQKENI. The CDR3 has 14 residues. The entire variable domain, with the rest obtained from reference TRBV18 and TRBJ1-1, is as follows: NAGVMQNPRHLVRRRGQEARLRCSPMKGHSHVYWYRQLPEEGLKFMVYLQKENIIDESGMPKERFSAEFPKEGPSILRIQQVVRGDSAAYFCASSPRGGTTEAFFGQGTRLTVV.

The table lists this clone with a count of one. The chain links TRBV7-2 to TRBJ1-2; 8 nucleotides line up with TRBD1. The CDR3 covers 13 residues. V shed 2 bases and J 8 bases; nucleotides not matched to a gene: 4. Looked up from germline, CDR1 is SGHTA and CDR2 is FQGNSA. For the CDR3, the DNA is TGTGCCAGCAGCTTACAGGGGGCGCGGGGCTACACCTTC. Residues: CASSLQGARGYTF.

The V call is TRBV10-3, the J call TRBJ1-5; 7 bases align to TRBD1. V was clipped by 2 bases and J by 2 bases; unmatched bases: 3. The CDR3 covers 15 residues. The germline CDR1 and CDR2 sequences are ENHRY and SYGVKD. DNA of the CDR3: TGTGCCATCAGTGAGGCGGGGACAGGCAATCAGCCCCAGCATTTT. Its protein product is CAISEAGTGNQPQHF.

This sequence joins TRBV27 and TRBJ2-1, with D possibly TRBD2 on 6 matching bases. V was cut by 6 bases and J by 6 bases, with 27 bases left in between. The germline CDR1 and CDR2 sequences are MNHEY and SMNVEV (reference sequence). CDR3 size: 18 residues. The CDR3 nucleotides are TGTGCCAGCAGGATAAGGAGCAGCCCCTGGGACGGGGGCAATGAGCAGTTCTTC. Residues: CASRIRSSPWDGGNEQFF.

V gene TRBV11-3 combines with J gene TRBJ2-7; 7 bases fit TRBD1. CDR1 and CDR2 (germline): SGHNT, YENEEA. This CDR3 comprises 18 residues. V dropped 3 bases and J dropped 6; count of bases not matched to a gene: 20. The CDR3 protein is CASSFGRGSAVPLSEQYF. Here the CDR3 DNA reads TGTGCCAGCAGCTTTGGCAGGGGGTCGGCGGTCCCCCTCTCCGAGCAGTACTTC.